This TCR beta chain was identified during a study of radiation and T cells in renal cell carcinoma. From germline, CDR1 is SGHNT and CDR2 YYREEE (reference sequence). The V and J ends lost 5 bases and 0 bases respectively, with 15 bases between them. The CDR3 loop spans 16 amino acids. This sample's time point: blood 4 weeks post-SBRT, at nephrectomy. Treatment meaning: 15 Gy SBRT to primary tumor, nephrectomy 4 weeks later. Nephrectomy followed 15 Gy stereotactic body radiation by 4 weeks. Measured with immunoSEQ multiplex PCR; TCRdb has only the in-frame clones, and not every one. The sample records roughly 45,000 clones, roughly 80% being singletons. Study-wide points: From baseline, blood top tumor clonotypes peaked at 2 weeks post-radiation. Baseline intratumoral clonotype presence is unknown without pretreatment biopsies.

Note on this clone: The antigen remains undetermined.

The rearrangement links TRBV5-4 to TRBJ2-1; D may be TRBD2 (5 bases). This sequence was found in a woman aged 70-85 years with renal cell carcinoma. Sequences were derived from blood, sampled from a patient whose treatment included radiotherapy and nephrectomy. CDR3 DNA sequence: TGTGCCAGCAGTCGGGAAGGGCCGAGCTCCTACAATGAGCAGTTCTTC. This translates into CASSREGPSSYNEQFF.